The present entry profiles one T cell receptor (beta chain) with its context. Germline CDR1 MGHDK, CDR2 SYGVNS. The CDR3 is 14 amino acids. The V and J ends lost 5 bases and 6 bases respectively, with 13 bases between them. This sample was included in a study of T-cell memory formation after mild COVID-19. On the study more broadly: Among the donors, TCR clusters were largely specific to each donor.

MiXCR, run by TCRdb on the 5' RACE reads, gives a single entry per CDR3 protein. The sample shows roughly 250,000 distinct CDR3 sequences, 16% of them seen only once. The origin of this receptor is a man between 18 and 29 years old who had mild COVID-19 (a few samples of this study predate the infection). Cell type and time point are not known. The sequenced sample consisted of PBMCs or a T cell subset sorted from them (not recorded which). The chain couples TRBV25-1 to TRBJ1-4; D might be TRBD1 (6 bases). For the CDR3, the DNA is TGTGCCAGCAGTACTAGGGGGAGTGATGAAAAACTGTTTTTT. Protein product: CASSTRGSDEKLFF.